This T cell receptor (beta chain) was identified during a study of T cells after yellow fever vaccination. The CDR3 has 13 amino acids. Germline V lookup: CDR1 SGHTA, CDR2 FQGTGA. The germline V and J ends were trimmed by 2 bases and 2 bases, with 6 bases remaining between them. In TCRdb, the 5' RACE reads were re-called with MiXCR into one record per CDR3 protein. The sample has around 340,000 distinct CDR3 sequences, approximately 12% seen once; the top ten hold roughly 3.1%. This clonotype was counted many times. The sequences come from CD4+ T cells sorted from PBMCs, collected 15 days after the yellow fever booster vaccination. The V and J genes are TRBV7-3 and TRBJ1-2, with D unresolved. The TCR comes from a man between 18 and 35 years old who received the YFV17D yellow fever vaccine. The CDR3 DNA sequence: TGTGCCAGCAGCTTAGGACTGAACTATGGCTACACCTTC. Residues: CASSLGLNYGYTF. The full variable domain, its missing parts supplied by reference TRBV7-3 and TRBJ1-2, is GAGVSQTPSNKVTEKGKYVELRCDPISGHTALYWYRQSLGQGPEFLIYFQGTGAADDSGLPNDRFFAVRPEGSVSTLKIQRTERGDSAVYLCASSLGLNYGYTFGSGTRLTVV.